The entry below describes one T cell receptor (beta chain). Its antigen is unidentified. The data derive from a study of cytotoxic CD8 clonotypes in ibrutinib-treated CLL. Turning to the study itself: Partial response was seen in approximately 25 patients and complete response in 2; after median roughly 6 years, approximately 14 stayed remitted, around 12 progressed. Study observations and caveats: Clonality went higher at ibrutinib response and then dropped back toward baseline at progression.

Clones were read by immunoSEQ multiplex PCR, and TCRdb kept only the in-frame ones, dropping some. The data contain 60,000 or so clones, less than 60% of them singletons. V lost 6 bases, J lost 3 bases, and 6 bases lay in between. The CDR3 length is 11 residues. Germline V gene lookup returns CDR1 ENHRY and CDR2 SYGVKD. J is TRBJ2-7 and V is TRBV10-3; TRBD2 might be the D (5 bases). Sequenced material: PBMCs, taken after 12 months of ibrutinib treatment. This TCR derives from a human donor with chronic lymphocytic leukemia. CDR3 loop: CAISSGYEQYF. CDR3 coding DNA: TGTGCCATCAGCAGCGGCTACGAGCAGTACTTC.